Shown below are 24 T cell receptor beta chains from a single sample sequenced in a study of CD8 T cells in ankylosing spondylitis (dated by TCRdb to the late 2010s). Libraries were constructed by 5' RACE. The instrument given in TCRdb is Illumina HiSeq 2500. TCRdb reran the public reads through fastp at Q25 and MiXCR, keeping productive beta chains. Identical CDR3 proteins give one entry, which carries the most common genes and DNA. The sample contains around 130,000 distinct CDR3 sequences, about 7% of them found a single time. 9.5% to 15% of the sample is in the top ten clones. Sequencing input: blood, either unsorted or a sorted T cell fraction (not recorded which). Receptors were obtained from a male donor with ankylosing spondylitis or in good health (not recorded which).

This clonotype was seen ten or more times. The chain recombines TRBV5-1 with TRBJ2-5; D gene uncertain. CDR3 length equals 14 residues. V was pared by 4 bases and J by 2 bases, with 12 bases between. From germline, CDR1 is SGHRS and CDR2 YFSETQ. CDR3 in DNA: TGCGCCAGCAGCCTGGCAGGCCCACAAGAGACCCAGTACTTC. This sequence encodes CASSLAGPQETQYF. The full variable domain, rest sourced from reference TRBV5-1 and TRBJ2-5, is KAGVTQTPRYLIKTRGQQVTLSCSPISGHRSVSWYQQTPGQGLQFLFEYFSETQRNKGNFPGRFSGRQFSNSRSEMNVSTLELGDSALYLCASSLAGPQETQYFGPGTRLLVL.

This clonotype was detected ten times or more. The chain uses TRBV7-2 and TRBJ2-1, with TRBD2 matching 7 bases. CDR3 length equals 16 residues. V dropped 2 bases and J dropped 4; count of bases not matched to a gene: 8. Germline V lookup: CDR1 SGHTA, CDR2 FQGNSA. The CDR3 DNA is TGTGCCAGCAGCTTACAAGGTCTAGCGGCTTACAATGAGCAGTTCTTC. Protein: CASSLQGLAAYNEQFF.

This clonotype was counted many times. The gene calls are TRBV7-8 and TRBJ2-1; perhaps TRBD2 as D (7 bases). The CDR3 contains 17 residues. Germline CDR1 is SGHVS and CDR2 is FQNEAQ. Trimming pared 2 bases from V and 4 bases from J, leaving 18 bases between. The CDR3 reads CASSLRGGAVNYNEQFF. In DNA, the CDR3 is TGTGCCAGCAGCTTAAGGGGGGGAGCCGTCAATTACAATGAGCAGTTCTTC.

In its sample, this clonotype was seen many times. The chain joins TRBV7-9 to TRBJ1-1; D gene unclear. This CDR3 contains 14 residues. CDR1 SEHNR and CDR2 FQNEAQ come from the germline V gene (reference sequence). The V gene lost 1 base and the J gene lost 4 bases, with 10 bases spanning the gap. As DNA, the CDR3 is TGTGCCAGCAGCTTAGGTGGGAGCCCCACTGAAGCTTTCTTT. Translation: CASSLGGSPTEAFF.

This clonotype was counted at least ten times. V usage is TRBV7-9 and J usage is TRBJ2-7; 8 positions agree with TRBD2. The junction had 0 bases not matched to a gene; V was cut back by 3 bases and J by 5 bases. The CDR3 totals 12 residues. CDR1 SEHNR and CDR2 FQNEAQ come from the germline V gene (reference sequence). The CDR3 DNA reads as TGTGCCAGCAGCTTTAGCGGGGACGAGCAGTACTTC. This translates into CASSFSGDEQYF. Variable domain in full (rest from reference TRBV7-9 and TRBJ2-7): DTGVSQNPRHKITKRGQNVTFRCDPISEHNRLYWYRQTLGQGPEFLTYFQNEAQLEKSRLLSDRFSAERPKGSFSTLEIQRTEQGDSAMYLCASSFSGDEQYFGPGTRLTVT.

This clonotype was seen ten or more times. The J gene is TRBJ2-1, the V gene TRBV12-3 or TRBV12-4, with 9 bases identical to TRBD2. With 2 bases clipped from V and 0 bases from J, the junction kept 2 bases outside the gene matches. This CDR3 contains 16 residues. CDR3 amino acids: CASSLRSGSSYNEQFF. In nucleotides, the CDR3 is TGTGCCAGCAGTTTACGTAGCGGGAGCTCCTACAATGAGCAGTTCTTC.

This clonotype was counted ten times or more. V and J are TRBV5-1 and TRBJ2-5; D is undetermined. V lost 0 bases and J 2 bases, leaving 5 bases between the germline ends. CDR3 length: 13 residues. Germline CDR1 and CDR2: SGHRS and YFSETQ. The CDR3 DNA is TGCGCCAGCAGCTTGGACCCTCAAGAGACCCAGTACTTC. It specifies CASSLDPQETQYF. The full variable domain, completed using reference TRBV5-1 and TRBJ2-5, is KAGVTQTPRYLIKTRGQQVTLSCSPISGHRSVSWYQQTPGQGLQFLFEYFSETQRNKGNFPGRFSGRQFSNSRSEMNVSTLELGDSALYLCASSLDPQETQYFGPGTRLLVL.

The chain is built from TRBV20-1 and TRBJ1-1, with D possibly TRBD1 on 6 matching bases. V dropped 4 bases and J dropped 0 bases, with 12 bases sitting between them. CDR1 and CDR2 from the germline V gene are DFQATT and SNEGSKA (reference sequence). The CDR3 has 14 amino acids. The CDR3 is CSAKYSGVNTEAFF. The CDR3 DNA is TGCAGTGCTAAATACTCAGGGGTGAACACTGAAGCTTTCTTT.

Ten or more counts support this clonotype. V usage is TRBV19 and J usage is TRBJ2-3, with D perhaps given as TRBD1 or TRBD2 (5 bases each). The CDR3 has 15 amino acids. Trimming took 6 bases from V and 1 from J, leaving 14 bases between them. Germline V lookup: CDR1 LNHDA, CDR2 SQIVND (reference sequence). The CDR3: CASSTGAGGTDTQYF. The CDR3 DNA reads TGTGCCAGTAGCACCGGGGCAGGCGGCACAGATACGCAGTATTTT.

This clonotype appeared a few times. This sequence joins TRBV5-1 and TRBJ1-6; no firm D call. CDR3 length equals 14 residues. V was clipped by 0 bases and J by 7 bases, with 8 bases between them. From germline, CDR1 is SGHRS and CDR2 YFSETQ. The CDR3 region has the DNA TGCGCCAGCAGCTTGGGACTGGAAAATTCACCCCTCCACTTT. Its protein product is CASSLGLENSPLHF.

CDR3 nucleotide sequence: TGTGCCAGCAGCTTAGTGTTAAACATTCAGTACTTC. Its protein product is CASSLVLNIQYF. The chain uses TRBV7-2 and TRBJ2-4; unclear D gene. Germline values: CDR1 SGHTA, CDR2 FQGNSA. The CDR3 loop spans 12 amino acids. V was trimmed by 1 base and J by 6 bases, leaving 4 bases between them.

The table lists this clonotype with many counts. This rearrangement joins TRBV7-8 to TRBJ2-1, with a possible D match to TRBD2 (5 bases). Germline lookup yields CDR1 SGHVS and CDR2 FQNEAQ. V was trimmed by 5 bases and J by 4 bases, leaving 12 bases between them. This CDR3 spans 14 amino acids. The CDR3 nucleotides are TGTGCCAGCAGCGTGGGAGCCCGATACAATGAGCAGTTCTTC. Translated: CASSVGARYNEQFF.

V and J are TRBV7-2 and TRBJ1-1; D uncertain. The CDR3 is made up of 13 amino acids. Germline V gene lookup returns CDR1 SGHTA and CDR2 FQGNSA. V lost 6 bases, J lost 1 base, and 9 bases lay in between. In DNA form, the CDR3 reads TGTGCCAGCAGTTCCCAGTCGAACACTGAAGCTTTCTTT. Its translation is CASSSQSNTEAFF. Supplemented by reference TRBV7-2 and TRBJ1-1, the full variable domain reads GAGVSQSPSNKVTEKGKDVELRCDPISGHTALYWYRQSLGQGLEFLIYFQGNSAPDKSGLPSDRFSAERTGGSVSTLTIQRTQQEDSAVYLCASSSQSNTEAFFGQGTRLTVV.

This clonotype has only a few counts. The CDR3 spells CASSIGQAPDTQYF. The CDR3 DNA reads TGTGCCAGCTCAATCGGACAGGCCCCAGATACGCAGTATTTT. The chain uses TRBV18 and TRBJ2-3; 7 bases match TRBD1. CDR1 and CDR2 from the germline V gene are KGHSH and LQKENI. The CDR3 length is 14 residues. The V segment lost 5 bases and the J segment 4 bases; nucleotides outside the gene matches: 6.

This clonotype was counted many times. The CDR3 bases are TGTGCCAGCGGGGAACAGGGGGCAGATACGCAGTATTTT. It yields the protein CASGEQGADTQYF. This sequence joins TRBV12-3 or TRBV12-4 and TRBJ2-3, with 8 bases identical to TRBD1. The CDR3 runs to 13 residues. After removal of 8 bases from V and 4 bases from J, the junction contained 5 bases not matched to a gene.

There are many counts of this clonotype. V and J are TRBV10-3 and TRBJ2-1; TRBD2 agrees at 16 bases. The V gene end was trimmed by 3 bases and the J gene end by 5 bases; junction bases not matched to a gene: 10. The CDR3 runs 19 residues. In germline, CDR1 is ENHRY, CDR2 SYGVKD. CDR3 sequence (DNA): TGTGCCATCAGTGACTATCCCGGGACTAGCGGGAGGGCCGACAATGAGCAGTTCTTC. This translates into CAISDYPGTSGRADNEQFF.

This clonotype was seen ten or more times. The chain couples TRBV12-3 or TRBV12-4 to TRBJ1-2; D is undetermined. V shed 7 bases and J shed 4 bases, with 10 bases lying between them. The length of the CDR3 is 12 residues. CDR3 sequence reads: CASTPAGYGYTF. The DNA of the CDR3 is TGTGCCAGCACTCCAGCAGGCTATGGCTACACCTTC.

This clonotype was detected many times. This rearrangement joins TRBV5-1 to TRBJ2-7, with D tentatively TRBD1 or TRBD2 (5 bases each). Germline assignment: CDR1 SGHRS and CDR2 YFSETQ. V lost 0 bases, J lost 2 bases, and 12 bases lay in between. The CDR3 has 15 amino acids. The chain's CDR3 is CASSLAGTAAYEQYF. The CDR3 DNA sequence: TGCGCCAGCAGCTTGGCTGGGACGGCGGCCTACGAGCAGTACTTC.

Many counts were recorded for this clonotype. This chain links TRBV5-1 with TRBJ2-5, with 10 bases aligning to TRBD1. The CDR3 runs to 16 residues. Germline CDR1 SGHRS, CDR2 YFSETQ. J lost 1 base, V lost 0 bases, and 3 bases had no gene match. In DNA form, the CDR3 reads TGCGCCAGCAGCTTGGAGGGGACAGGGGTCCAAGAGACCCAGTACTTC. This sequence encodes CASSLEGTGVQETQYF.

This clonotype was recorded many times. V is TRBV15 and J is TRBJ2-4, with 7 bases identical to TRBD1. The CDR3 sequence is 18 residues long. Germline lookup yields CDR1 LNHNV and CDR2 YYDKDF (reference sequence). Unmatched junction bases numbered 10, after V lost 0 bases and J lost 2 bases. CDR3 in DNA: TGTGCCACCAGCAGAGATATTTCACAGGGGCGGCCCAAAAACATTCAGTACTTC. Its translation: CATSRDISQGRPKNIQYF.

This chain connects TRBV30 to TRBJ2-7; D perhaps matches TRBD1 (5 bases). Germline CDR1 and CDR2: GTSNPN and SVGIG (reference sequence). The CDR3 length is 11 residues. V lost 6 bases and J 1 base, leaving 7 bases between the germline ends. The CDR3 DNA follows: TGTGCCTGCACAGGTTCCTACGAGCAGTACTTC. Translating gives CACTGSYEQYF.

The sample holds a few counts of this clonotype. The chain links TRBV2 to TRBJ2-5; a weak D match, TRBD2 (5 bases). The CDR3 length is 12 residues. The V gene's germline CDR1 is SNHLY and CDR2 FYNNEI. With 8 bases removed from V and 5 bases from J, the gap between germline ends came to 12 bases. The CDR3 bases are TGTGCCAGCGGTATGCCGGGGGAGACCCAGTACTTC. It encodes CASGMPGETQYF.

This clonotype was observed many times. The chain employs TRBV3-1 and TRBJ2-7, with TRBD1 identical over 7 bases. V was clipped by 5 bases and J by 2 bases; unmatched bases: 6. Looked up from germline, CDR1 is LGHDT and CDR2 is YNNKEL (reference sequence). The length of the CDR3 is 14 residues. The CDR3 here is CASSETGRTYEQYF. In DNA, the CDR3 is TGTGCCAGCAGCGAGACAGGGAGAACCTACGAGCAGTACTTC.

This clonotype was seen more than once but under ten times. The CDR3: CASRNLAGLNNEQFF. CDR3 DNA: TGTGCCAGCAGGAATCTAGCGGGGTTAAACAATGAGCAGTTCTTC. The V gene is TRBV6-4, the J gene TRBJ2-1, with 9 positions matching TRBD2. Germline V gene sequence: CDR1 MRHNA, CDR2 SNTAGT. J gave up 5 bases and V 6 bases, and 8 bases lay outside the gene matches. The CDR3 extends over 15 amino acids.